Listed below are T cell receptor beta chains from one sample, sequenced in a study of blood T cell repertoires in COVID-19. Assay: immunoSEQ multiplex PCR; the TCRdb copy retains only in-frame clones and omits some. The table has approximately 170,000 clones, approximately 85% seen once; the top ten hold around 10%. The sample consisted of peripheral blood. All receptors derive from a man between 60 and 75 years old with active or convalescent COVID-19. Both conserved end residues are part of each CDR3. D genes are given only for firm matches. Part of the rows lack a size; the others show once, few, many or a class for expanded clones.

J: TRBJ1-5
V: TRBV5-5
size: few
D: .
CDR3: CASSFGGPGQPQHF
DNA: TGTGCCAGCAGCTTCGGGGGGCCGGGGCAGCCCCAGCATTTT

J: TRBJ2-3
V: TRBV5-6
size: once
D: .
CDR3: CASSLWQGTDTQYF
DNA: TGTGCCAGCAGCTTGTGGCAGGGCACAGATACGCAGTATTTT

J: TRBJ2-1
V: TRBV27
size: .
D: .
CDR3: CASSPLEGRDNEQFF
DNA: TGTGCCAGCAGTCCGCTTGAGGGCCGAGACAATGAGCAGTTCTTC

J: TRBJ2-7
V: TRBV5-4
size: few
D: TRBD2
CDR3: CASRAGLAEGQQYF
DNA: TGTGCCAGCAGGGCCGGACTAGCGGAGGGGCAGCAGTACTTC

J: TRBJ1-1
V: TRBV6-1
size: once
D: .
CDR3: CASSEGAGRSEAFF
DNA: TGTGCCAGCAGTGAAGGGGCAGGGAGGTCTGAAGCTTTCTTT

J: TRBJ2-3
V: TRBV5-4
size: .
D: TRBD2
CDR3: CASSPRLAGGQGDTQYF
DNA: TGTGCCAGCAGCCCTCGACTAGCGGGGGGGCAGGGAGATACGCAGTATTTT

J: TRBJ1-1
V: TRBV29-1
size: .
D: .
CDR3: CSARRNLNTEAFF
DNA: TGCAGCGCCCGGCGGAACCTGAACACTGAAGCTTTCTTT

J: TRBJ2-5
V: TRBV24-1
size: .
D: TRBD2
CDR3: CATSDLLGRLGASGGLYQETQYF
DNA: TGTGCCACCAGTGATTTGCTAGGGCGACTCGGGGCTAGCGGGGGCCTGTACCAAGAGACCCAGTACTTC

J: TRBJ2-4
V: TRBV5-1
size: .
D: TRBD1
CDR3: CASSFRGGVSKNIQYF
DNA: TGCGCCAGCAGCTTTAGAGGGGGCGTCTCCAAAAACATTCAGTACTTC

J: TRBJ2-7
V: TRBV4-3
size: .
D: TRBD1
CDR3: CASSQDRDRPGYEQYF
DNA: TGCGCCAGCAGCCAAGATCGGGACAGACCTGGCTACGAGCAGTACTTC

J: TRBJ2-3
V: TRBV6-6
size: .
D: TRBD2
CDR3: CASSPSSGRAPVDTQYF
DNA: TGTGCCAGCAGTCCCTCTAGCGGGAGGGCCCCGGTGGATACGCAGTATTTT

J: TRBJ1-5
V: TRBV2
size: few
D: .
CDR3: CASSSRNQPQHF
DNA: TGTGCCAGCAGTTCCAGGAATCAGCCCCAGCATTTT

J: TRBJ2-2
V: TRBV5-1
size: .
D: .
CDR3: CASSLTGDAGELFF
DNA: TGCGCCAGCAGCTTGACCGGGGATGCCGGGGAGCTGTTTTTT

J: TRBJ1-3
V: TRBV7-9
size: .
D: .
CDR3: CASSLGSSGNTIYF
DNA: TGTGCCAGCAGCTTAGGGAGCTCTGGAAACACCATATATTTT

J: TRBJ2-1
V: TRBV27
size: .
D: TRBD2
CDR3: CASSLGLAGATEQFF
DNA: TGTGCCAGCAGTTTAGGCTTAGCGGGGGCTACTGAGCAGTTCTTC

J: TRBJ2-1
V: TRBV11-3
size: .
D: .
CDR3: CASSLATRGAPSNEQFF
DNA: TGTGCCAGCAGCTTAGCGACCCGGGGGGCCCCTTCTAATGAGCAGTTCTTC

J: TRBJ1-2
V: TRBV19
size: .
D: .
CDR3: CASSSGGSFYGYTF
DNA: TGTGCCAGTAGTAGCGGCGGATCCTTCTATGGCTACACCTTC

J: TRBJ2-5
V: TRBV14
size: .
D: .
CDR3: CASSHKETQYF
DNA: TGTGCCAGCAGCCATAAAGAGACCCAGTACTTC

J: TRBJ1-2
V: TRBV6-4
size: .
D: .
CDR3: CASSDGGANYGYTF
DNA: TGTGCCAGCAGCGACGGGGGGGCTAACTATGGCTACACCTTC

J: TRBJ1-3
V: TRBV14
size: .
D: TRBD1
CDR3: CASSQAQDRFFGNTIYF
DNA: TGTGCCAGCAGCCAAGCCCAGGACAGGTTTTTTGGAAACACCATATATTTT

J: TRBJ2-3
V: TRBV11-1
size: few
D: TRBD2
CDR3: CASSLGLATQYF
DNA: TGTGCCAGCAGCTTAGGACTAGCTACGCAGTATTTT

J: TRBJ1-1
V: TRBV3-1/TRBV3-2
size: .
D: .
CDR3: CASSGRGGTEAFF
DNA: TGTGCCAGCTCGGGCCGGGGGGGCACTGAAGCTTTCTTT

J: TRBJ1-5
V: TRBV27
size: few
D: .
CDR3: CASSSTVNQPQHF
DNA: TGTGCCAGCAGTTCGACAGTGAATCAGCCCCAGCATTTT

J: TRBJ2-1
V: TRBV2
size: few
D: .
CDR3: CASSVVVYNEQFF
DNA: TGTGCCAGCAGCGTCGTAGTGTACAATGAGCAGTTCTTC

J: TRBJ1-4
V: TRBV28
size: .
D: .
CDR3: CATLGGAANEKLFF
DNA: TGTGCCACCCTAGGAGGCGCGGCTAATGAAAAACTGTTTTTT

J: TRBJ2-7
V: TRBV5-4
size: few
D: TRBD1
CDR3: CASSLGQGTNEQYF
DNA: TGTGCCAGCAGCTTGGGACAGGGCACCAACGAGCAGTACTTC

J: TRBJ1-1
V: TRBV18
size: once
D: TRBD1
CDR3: CASSTGGQGNTEAFF
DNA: TGTGCCAGCTCCACAGGGGGTCAGGGGAACACTGAAGCTTTCTTT

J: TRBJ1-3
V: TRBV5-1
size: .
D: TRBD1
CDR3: CASSPVTGTSGNTIYF
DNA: TGCGCCAGCAGCCCGGTGACAGGGACTTCTGGAAACACCATATATTTT

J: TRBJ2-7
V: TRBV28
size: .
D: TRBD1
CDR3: CASSSTTGGRNEQYF
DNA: TGTGCCAGCAGTTCCACGACAGGGGGCAGGAACGAGCAGTACTTC

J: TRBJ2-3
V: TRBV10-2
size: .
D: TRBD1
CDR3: CASSPTGVSTDTQYF
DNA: TGCGCCAGCAGTCCAACAGGGGTTAGCACAGATACGCAGTATTTT

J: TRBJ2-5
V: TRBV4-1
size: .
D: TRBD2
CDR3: CASSQDQREWETQYF
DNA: TGCGCCAGCAGCCAAGATCAGCGGGAGTGGGAGACCCAGTACTTC

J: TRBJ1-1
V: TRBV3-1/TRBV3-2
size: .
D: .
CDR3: CASSQQGTEAFF
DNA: TGTGCCAGCAGCCAACAGGGGACCGAAGCTTTCTTT

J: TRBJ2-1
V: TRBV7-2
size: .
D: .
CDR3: CASREGLRWVDEQFF
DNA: TGTGCCAGCAGAGAAGGACTCCGGTGGGTCGATGAGCAGTTCTTC

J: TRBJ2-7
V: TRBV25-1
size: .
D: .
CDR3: CASSGQRDRRSYEQYF
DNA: TGTGCCAGCAGTGGCCAGCGGGACAGGAGATCCTACGAGCAGTACTTC

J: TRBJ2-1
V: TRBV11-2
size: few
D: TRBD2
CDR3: CASSFTSGGSSYNEQFF
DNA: TGTGCCAGCAGCTTCACCAGCGGGGGTAGTTCCTACAATGAGCAGTTCTTC

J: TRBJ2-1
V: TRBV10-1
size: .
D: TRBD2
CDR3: CASSPGLTYNEQFF
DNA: TGCGCCAGCAGTCCGGGACTAACCTACAATGAGCAGTTCTTC

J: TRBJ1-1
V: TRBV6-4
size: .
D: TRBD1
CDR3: CASSDKDRVNTEAFF
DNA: TGTGCCAGCAGTGACAAAGACAGGGTGAACACTGAAGCTTTCTTT

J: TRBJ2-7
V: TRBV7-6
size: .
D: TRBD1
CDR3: CASSEYTGGNNEQYF
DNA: TGTGCCAGCAGCGAGTATACAGGGGGCAATAACGAGCAGTACTTC